What follows are 18 T cell receptor beta chains derived from one specimen sequenced in a study of T cells after yellow fever vaccination. TCRdb analysed the 5' RACE reads with MiXCR anew, one entry per CDR3 protein. The data contain tens of thousands of distinct CDR3 sequences, around 5% of them seen just once; the ten biggest clones take up 2.2%. The starting material was CD4+ T cells sorted from PBMCs, obtained more than 13 days after the first yellow fever vaccination. These receptors were taken from a man younger than 35 who received the YFV17D yellow fever vaccine.

This clonotype was recorded at least ten times. The gene calls are TRBV29-1 and TRBJ1-4; no clear D gene. CDR1 and CDR2 from the germline V gene are SQVTM and ANQGSEA. V gave up 7 bases and J gave up 9 bases, with 18 bases separating them. The CDR3 is 13 amino acids. The chain's CDR3 is CSARAVTEQKLFF. The DNA for the CDR3 is TGCAGCGCCCGTGCTGTCACAGAACAAAAACTGTTTTTT. The whole variable domain, remainder taken from reference TRBV29-1 and TRBJ1-4, is SAVISQKPSRDICQRGTSLTIQCQVDSQVTMMFWYRQQPGQSLTLIATANQGSEATYESGFVIDKFPISRPNLTFSTLTVSNMSPEDSSIYLCSARAVTEQKLFFGSGTQLSVL.

The sample holds many counts of this clonotype. The rearrangement joins TRBV6-5 to TRBJ2-7; D possibly corresponds to TRBD2 (6 bases). Germline CDR1 is MNHEY and CDR2 is SVGAGI. CDR3 length: 14 amino acids. V was pared by 4 bases and J by 4 bases, with 14 bases between. CDR3 amino acids: CASSLAWGVYEQYF. DNA for the CDR3: TGTGCCAGCAGTTTAGCGTGGGGGGTTTACGAGCAGTACTTC.

There are many counts of this clonotype. The rearrangement uses TRBV4-2 and TRBJ1-1; D may be TRBD1 (5 bases). The CDR3 runs to 23 residues. Per the germline V gene, CDR1 is LGHNA and CDR2 is YNFKEQ. Between the trimmed V and J ends, which lost 3 bases and 0 bases, there was a span of 35 bases. The CDR3 sequence is CASSQRGIRTLRKSPHMNTEAFF. The CDR3 bases are TGTGCCAGCAGCCAGAGGGGTATTCGTACCCTTCGTAAATCGCCCCACATGAACACTGAAGCTTTCTTT.

This clonotype has ten or more counts. The chain combines TRBV7-9 with TRBJ2-7; D is unclear. Trimming pared 5 bases from V and 6 bases from J, leaving 11 bases between. The CDR3 spans 12 residues. Germline V gene data show CDR1 as SEHNR and CDR2 as FQNEAQ (reference sequence). The CDR3 sequence: CASSPPGFEQYF. The CDR3 coding sequence is TGTGCCAGCAGCCCCCCAGGTTTCGAGCAGTACTTC. The full variable domain, rest sourced from reference TRBV7-9 and TRBJ2-7, is DTGVSQNPRHKITKRGQNVTFRCDPISEHNRLYWYRQTLGQGPEFLTYFQNEAQLEKSRLLSDRFSAERPKGSFSTLEIQRTEQGDSAMYLCASSPPGFEQYFGPGTRLTVT.

This clonotype was seen many times. The rearrangement joins TRBV3-1 to TRBJ2-7; D not resolved. Germline V gene data show CDR1 as LGHDT and CDR2 as YNNKEL (reference sequence). V was trimmed by 0 bases and J by 6 bases, leaving 9 bases between them. CDR3 length: 13 amino acids. The CDR3 loop is CASSQEMGSEQYV. The DNA for the CDR3 is TGTGCCAGCAGCCAAGAGATGGGAAGCGAGCAGTACGTC.

This clonotype was observed at least ten times. The chain uses TRBV7-2 and TRBJ2-3; D not resolved. V gave up 6 bases and J gave up 4 bases, with 8 bases separating them. CDR1 is SGHTA and CDR2 is FQGNSA in the germline V gene. The CDR3 totals 12 residues. CDR3 sequence (DNA): TGTGCCAGCAGGGCGCAATCAGATACGCAGTATTTT. Its protein product is CASRAQSDTQYF.

In this sample, this clonotype turned up many times. The chain employs TRBV9 and TRBJ2-2; maybe TRBD1 (6 bases). CDR1 is SGDLS, CDR2 YYNGEE, per germline. The V gene lost 3 bases and the J gene lost 1 base, with 7 bases spanning the gap. The CDR3 length is 14 residues. Here the CDR3 reads CASSADRNTGELFF. For the CDR3, the DNA is TGTGCCAGCAGCGCGGACAGGAACACCGGGGAGCTGTTTTTT.

This clonotype was detected ten times or more. The chain links TRBV28 to TRBJ2-1; D possibly corresponds to TRBD1 (5 bases). Germline loops: CDR1 MDHEN, CDR2 SYDVKM. V was pared by 7 bases and J by 4 bases, with 11 bases between. This CDR3 has 13 residues. The CDR3 protein is CASTIDRYNEQFF. The CDR3 DNA reads as TGTGCCAGCACCATCGACAGATACAATGAGCAGTTCTTC.

This clonotype came up many times. The chain couples TRBV18 to TRBJ2-1; 8 nucleotides agree with TRBD1. Germline CDR1 KGHSH, CDR2 LQKENI. The CDR3 is made up of 16 amino acids. V shed 6 bases, J shed 9 bases, and the junction held 16 bases outside the gene matches. The CDR3 protein is CASSPMAGGKYGEQFF. CDR3 sequence (DNA): TGTGCCAGCTCCCCGATGGCAGGGGGCAAATACGGTGAGCAGTTCTTC. The full variable domain, rest sourced from reference TRBV18 and TRBJ2-1, is NAGVMQNPRHLVRRRGQEARLRCSPMKGHSHVYWYRQLPEEGLKFMVYLQKENIIDESGMPKERFSAEFPKEGPSILRIQQVVRGDSAAYFCASSPMAGGKYGEQFFGPGTRLTVL.

This clonotype appeared many times. V and J are TRBV5-4 and TRBJ2-1; D gene uncertain. Germline CDR1 SGHNT, CDR2 YYREEE (reference sequence). The V gene lost 0 bases and the J gene lost 5 bases, with 6 bases spanning the gap. The CDR3 is 13 residues long. CDR3 sequence (DNA): TGTGCCAGCAGCTTGGGGCCCGACAATGAGCAGTTCTTC. Protein product: CASSLGPDNEQFF. Full variable domain (missing parts from reference TRBV5-4 and TRBJ2-1): ETGVTQSPTHLIKTRGQQVTLRCSSQSGHNTVSWYQQALGQGPQFIFQYYREEENGRGNFPPRFSGLQFPNYSSELNVNALELDDSALYLCASSLGPDNEQFFGPGTRLTVL.

This clonotype was seen a few times. The chain carries TRBV5-1 and TRBJ2-4; 8 positions match TRBD1. V lost 3 bases to trimming and J lost 0 bases; unmatched junction nucleotides: 11. This CDR3 has 18 residues. CDR1 and CDR2 (germline): SGHRS, YFSETQ. CDR3 sequence reads: CASSSSGGGVLAKNIQYF. The CDR3 nucleotides read TGCGCCAGCAGCTCATCAGGGGGCGGGGTACTAGCCAAAAACATTCAGTACTTC.

This clonotype showed up many times. CDR3 nucleotides: TGTGCCAGCAGCTTAGCTGTGTACAATGAGCAGTTCTTC. Translating gives CASSLAVYNEQFF. This sequence joins TRBV7-2 and TRBJ2-1, with D hard to call. Trimming took off 0 bases at V and 4 bases at J, with 4 bases between the two ends. Germline CDR1 SGHTA, CDR2 FQGNSA. The length of the CDR3 is 13 residues. The full variable domain, in which reference TRBV7-2 and TRBJ2-1 provide the parts outside the CDR3, is GAGVSQSPSNKVTEKGKDVELRCDPISGHTALYWYRQSLGQGLEFLIYFQGNSAPDKSGLPSDRFSAERTGGSVSTLTIQRTQQEDSAVYLCASSLAVYNEQFFGPGTRLTVL.

There are many counts of this clonotype. V and J are TRBV9 and TRBJ2-1; 10 nucleotides match TRBD1. The CDR3 length is 15 residues. Unmatched junction bases numbered 3, after V lost 0 bases and J lost 6 bases. CDR1 is SGDLS, CDR2 YYNGEE, per germline. CDR3 DNA sequence: TGTGCCAGCAGCGTAGAGGGACAGGGGTTCAATGAGCAGTTCTTC. This gives the protein CASSVEGQGFNEQFF.

This clonotype was seen repeatedly, ten times or more. CDR3 loop: CATRDPGEGGYTF. For the CDR3, the DNA is TGTGCCACCAGGGATCCAGGGGAGGGAGGCTACACCTTC. V usage is TRBV24-1 and J usage is TRBJ1-2; TRBD1 might be the D (6 bases). The CDR3 is made up of 13 amino acids. Between the trimmed V and J ends, which lost 7 bases and 8 bases, there was a span of 16 bases. Germline CDR1 and CDR2: KGHDR and SFDVKD.

There are many counts of this clonotype. The genes are TRBV5-1 and TRBJ2-7; TRBD1 aligns across 9 bases. The germline gives CDR1 SGHRS, CDR2 YFSETQ. With 0 bases clipped from V and 5 bases from J, the junction kept 9 bases outside the gene matches. The CDR3 runs 16 residues. In DNA, the CDR3 is TGCGCCAGCAGCTTGGAACCACAGGGGGCGGGCGACGAGCAGTACTTC. It specifies CASSLEPQGAGDEQYF.

Ten or more counts support this clonotype. The chain uses TRBV12-3 or TRBV12-4 and TRBJ2-1; D is possibly TRBD1 or TRBD2 (6 bases each). The CDR3 covers 13 residues. Between the trimmed V and J ends, which lost 7 bases and 8 bases, there was a span of 15 bases. As DNA, the CDR3 is TGTGCCAGCAACGGGGGCCCTTACGATGAGCAGTTCTTC. It codes for CASNGGPYDEQFF.

Ten or more counts support this clonotype. The chain has TRBV6-1 and TRBJ1-2; D remains ambiguous. The CDR3 is 13 residues long. Germline V CDR1 and CDR2: MNHNS, SASEGT. The ends were cut back, 4 bases at V and 3 bases at J, with 9 bases in the middle. The CDR3 spells CASSAGSDYGYTF. CDR3 DNA: TGTGCCAGCAGTGCCGGATCTGACTATGGCTACACCTTC.

As concerns this clonotype: A much bigger clone sits one base away, suggesting this may be a read error. The rearrangement links TRBV12-3 or TRBV12-4 to TRBJ2-5; D unclear. The CDR3 has 11 amino acids. Trimming took 6 bases from V and 5 from J, leaving 7 bases between them. The CDR3 sequence: CASSVMETQYF. CDR3 DNA: TGTGCCAGCAGCGTAATGGAGACCCAGTACTTC.